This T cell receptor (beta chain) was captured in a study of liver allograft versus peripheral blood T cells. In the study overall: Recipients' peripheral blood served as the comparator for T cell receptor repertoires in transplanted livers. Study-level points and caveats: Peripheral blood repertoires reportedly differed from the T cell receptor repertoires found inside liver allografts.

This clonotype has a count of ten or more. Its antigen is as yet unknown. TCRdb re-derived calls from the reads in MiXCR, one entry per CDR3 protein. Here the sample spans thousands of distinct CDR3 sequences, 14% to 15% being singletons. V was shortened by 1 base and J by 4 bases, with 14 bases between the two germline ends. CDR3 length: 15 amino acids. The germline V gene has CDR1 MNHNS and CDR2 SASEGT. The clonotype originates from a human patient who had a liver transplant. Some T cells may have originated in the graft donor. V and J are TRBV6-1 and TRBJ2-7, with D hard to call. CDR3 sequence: CASSEGADPLYEQYF. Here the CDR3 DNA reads TGTGCCAGCAGTGAAGGGGCCGACCCCCTATACGAGCAGTACTTC.